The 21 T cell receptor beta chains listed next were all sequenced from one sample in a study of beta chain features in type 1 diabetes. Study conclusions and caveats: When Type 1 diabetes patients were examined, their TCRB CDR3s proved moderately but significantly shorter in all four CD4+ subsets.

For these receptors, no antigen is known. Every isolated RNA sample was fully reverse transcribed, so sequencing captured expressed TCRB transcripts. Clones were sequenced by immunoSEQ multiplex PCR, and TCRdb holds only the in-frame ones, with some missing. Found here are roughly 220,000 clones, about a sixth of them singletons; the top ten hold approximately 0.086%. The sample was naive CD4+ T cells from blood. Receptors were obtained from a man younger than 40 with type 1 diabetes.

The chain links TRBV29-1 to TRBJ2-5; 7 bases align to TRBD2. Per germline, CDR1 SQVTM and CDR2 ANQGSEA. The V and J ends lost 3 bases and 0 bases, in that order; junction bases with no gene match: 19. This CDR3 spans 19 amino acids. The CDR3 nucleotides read TGCAGCGTTGATTGGGGTTCGGGAGGCGGGGGACCCAACCAAGAGACCCAGTACTTC. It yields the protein CSVDWGSGGGGPNQETQYF.

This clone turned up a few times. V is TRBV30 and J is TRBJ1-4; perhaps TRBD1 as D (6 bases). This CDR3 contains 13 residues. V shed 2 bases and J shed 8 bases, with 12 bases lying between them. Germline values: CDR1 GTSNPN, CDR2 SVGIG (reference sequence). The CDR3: CAWSHRVGEKLFF. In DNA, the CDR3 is TGTGCCTGGAGTCACAGGGTTGGCGAAAAACTGTTTTTT.

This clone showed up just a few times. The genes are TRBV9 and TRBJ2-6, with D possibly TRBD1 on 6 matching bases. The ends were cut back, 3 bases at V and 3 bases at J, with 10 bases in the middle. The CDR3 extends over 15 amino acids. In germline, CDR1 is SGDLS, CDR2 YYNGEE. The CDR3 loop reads CASSARQVGANVLTF. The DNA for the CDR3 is TGTGCCAGCAGCGCCCGACAGGTTGGGGCCAACGTCCTGACTTTC.

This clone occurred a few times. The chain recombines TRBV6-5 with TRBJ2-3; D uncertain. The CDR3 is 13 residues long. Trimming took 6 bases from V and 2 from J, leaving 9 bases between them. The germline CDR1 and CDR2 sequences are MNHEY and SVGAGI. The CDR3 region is CASSPWNTDTQYF. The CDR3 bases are TGTGCCAGCAGCCCGTGGAACACAGATACGCAGTATTTT.

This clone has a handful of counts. CDR3 bases: TGTGCCAGCTTTAGGAACTATGGCTACACCTTC. This translates into CASFRNYGYTF. The chain combines TRBV19 with TRBJ1-2; no reliable D call. Germline lookup yields CDR1 LNHDA and CDR2 SQIVND (reference sequence). Trimming left V 9 bases short and J 2 bases short, with 7 bases between. The CDR3 consists of 11 residues.

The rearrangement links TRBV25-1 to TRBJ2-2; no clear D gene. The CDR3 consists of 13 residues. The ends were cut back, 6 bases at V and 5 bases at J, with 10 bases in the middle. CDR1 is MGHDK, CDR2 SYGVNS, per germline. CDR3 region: CASREVHTGELFF. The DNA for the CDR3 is TGTGCCAGCAGAGAGGTTCATACCGGGGAGCTGTTTTTT.

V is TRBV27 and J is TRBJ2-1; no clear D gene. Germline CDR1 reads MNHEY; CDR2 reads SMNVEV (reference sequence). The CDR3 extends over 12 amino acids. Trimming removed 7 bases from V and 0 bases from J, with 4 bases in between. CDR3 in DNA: TGTGCCAGCAAGGGCTCCTACAATGAGCAGTTCTTC. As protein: CASKGSYNEQFF.

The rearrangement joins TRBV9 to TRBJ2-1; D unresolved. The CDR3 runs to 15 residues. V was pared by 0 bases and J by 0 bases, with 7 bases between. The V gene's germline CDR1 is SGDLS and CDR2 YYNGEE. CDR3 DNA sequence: TGTGCCAGCAGCGTAGTTCCGAGCTCCTACAATGAGCAGTTCTTC. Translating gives CASSVVPSSYNEQFF.

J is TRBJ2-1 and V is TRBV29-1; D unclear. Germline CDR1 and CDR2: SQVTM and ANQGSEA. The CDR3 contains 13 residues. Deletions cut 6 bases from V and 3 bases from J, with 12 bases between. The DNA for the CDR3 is TGCAGCGTCCGAGTCGCTGTCTACAATGAGCAGTTCTTC. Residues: CSVRVAVYNEQFF.

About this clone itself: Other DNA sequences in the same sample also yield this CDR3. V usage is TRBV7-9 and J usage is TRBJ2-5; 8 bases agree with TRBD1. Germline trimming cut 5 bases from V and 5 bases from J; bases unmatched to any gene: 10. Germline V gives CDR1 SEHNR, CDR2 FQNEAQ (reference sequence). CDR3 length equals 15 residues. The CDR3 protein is CASSPQGTGGETQYF. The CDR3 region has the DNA TGTGCCAGCAGCCCCCAAGGGACAGGCGGGGAGACCCAGTACTTC.

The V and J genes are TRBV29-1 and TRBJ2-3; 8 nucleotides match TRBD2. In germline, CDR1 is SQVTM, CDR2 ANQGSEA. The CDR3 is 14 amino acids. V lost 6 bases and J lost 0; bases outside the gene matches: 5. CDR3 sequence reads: CSVAPSGSTDTQYF. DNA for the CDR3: TGCAGCGTGGCCCCTAGCGGGAGCACAGATACGCAGTATTTT.

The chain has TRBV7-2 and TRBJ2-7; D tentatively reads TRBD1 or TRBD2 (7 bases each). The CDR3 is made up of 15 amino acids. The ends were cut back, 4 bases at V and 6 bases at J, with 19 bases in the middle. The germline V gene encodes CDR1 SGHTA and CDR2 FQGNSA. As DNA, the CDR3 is TGTGCCAGCAGCTCGGGACAGCCTGGGAGGGGCGAGCAGTACTTC. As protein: CASSSGQPGRGEQYF.

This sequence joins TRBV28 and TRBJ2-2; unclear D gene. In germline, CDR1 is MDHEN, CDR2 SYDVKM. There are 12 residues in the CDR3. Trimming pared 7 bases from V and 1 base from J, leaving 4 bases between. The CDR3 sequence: CASTVNTGELFF. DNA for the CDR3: TGTGCCAGCACCGTGAACACCGGGGAGCTGTTTTTT.

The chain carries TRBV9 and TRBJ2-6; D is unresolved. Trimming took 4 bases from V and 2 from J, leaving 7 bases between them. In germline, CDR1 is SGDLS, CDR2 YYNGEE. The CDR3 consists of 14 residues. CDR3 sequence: CASSLLAGANVLTF. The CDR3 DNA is TGTGCCAGCAGCTTGCTTGCTGGGGCCAACGTCCTGACTTTC. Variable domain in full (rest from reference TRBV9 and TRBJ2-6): DSGVTQTPKHLITATGQRVTLRCSPRSGDLSVYWYQQSLDQGLQFLIQYYNGEERAKGNILERFSAQQFPDLHSELNLSSLELGDSALYFCASSLLAGANVLTFGAGSRLTVL.

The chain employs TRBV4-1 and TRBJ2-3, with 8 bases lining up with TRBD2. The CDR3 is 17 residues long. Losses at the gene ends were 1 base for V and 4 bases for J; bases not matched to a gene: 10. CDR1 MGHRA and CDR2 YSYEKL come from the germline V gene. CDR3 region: CASSQGRTSPQADTQYF. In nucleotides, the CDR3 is TGCGCCAGCAGCCAAGGACGGACTAGCCCCCAGGCAGATACGCAGTATTTT.

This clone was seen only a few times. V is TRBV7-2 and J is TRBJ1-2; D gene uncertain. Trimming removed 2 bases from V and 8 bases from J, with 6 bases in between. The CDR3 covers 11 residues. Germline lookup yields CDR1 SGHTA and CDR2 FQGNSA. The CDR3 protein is CASSLTWGYTF. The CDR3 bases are TGTGCCAGCAGCTTAACATGGGGCTACACCTTC.

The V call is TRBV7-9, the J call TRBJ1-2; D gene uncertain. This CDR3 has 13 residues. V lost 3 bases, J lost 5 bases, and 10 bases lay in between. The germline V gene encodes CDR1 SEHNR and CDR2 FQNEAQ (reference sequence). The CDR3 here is CASSFEGGYGYTF. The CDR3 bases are TGTGCCAGCAGCTTCGAGGGTGGGTATGGCTACACCTTC.

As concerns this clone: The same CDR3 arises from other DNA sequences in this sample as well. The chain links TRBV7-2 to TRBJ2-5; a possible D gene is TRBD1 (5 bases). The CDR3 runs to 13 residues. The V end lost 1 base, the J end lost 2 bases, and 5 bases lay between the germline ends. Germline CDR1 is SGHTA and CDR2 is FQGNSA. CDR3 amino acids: CASSLGQQETQYF. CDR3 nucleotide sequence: TGTGCCAGCAGCTTAGGACAGCAAGAGACCCAGTACTTC. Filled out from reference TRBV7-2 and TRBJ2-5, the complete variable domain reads GAGVSQSPSNKVTEKGKDVELRCDPISGHTALYWYRQSLGQGLEFLIYFQGNSAPDKSGLPSDRFSAERTGGSVSTLTIQRTQQEDSAVYLCASSLGQQETQYFGPGTRLLVL.

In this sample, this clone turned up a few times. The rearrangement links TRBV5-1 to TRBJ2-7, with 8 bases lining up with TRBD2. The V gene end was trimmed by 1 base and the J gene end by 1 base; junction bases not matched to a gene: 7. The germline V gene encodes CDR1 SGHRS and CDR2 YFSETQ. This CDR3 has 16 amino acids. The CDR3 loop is CASSLWSGSLSYEQYF. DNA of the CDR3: TGCGCCAGCAGCTTGTGGAGCGGGAGTCTATCCTACGAGCAGTACTTC.

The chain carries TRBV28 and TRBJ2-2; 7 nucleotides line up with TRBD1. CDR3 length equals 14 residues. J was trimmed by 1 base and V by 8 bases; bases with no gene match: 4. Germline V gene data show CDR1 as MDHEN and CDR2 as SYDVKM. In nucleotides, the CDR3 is TGTGCCAGCTGCCGACAGGGGAACACCGGGGAGCTGTTTTTT. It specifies CASCRQGNTGELFF. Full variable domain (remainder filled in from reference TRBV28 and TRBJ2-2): DVKVTQSSRYLVKRTGEKVFLECVQDMDHENMFWYRQDPGLGLRLIYFSYDVKMKEKGDIPEGYSVSREKKERFSLILESASTNQTSMYLCASCRQGNTGELFFGEGSRLTVL.

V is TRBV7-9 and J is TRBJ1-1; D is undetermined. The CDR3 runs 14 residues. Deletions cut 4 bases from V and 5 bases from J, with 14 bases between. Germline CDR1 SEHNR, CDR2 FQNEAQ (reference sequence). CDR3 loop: CASSYGRLTTEAFF. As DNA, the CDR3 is TGTGCCAGCAGCTACGGACGTCTGACGACTGAAGCTTTCTTT.